Listed below are T cell receptor beta chains from one sample, sequenced in a study of T cells after yellow fever vaccination. TCRdb processed the 5' RACE reads anew with MiXCR; each CDR3 protein has one entry. The sample lists a few hundred thousand distinct CDR3 sequences, approximately 19% occurring once. The sample here was PBMCs, taken before the yellow fever booster vaccination. These receptors came from a man aged 18-30 years who received the YFV17D yellow fever vaccine. The CDR3 runs from the conserved cysteine through the conserved F or W. Fields, in order: clone size, V gene, J gene, CDR3 protein. Clone size is shown for a subset of rows, as once, few, many or a class of expanded clone.

clone_size: few
v_call: TRBV7-6
j_call: TRBJ2-3
cdr3_aa: CASSLEDRSLGSPPSTDTQYF

clone_size: NA
v_call: TRBV29-1
j_call: TRBJ2-7
cdr3_aa: CSVLLTGKSSYEQYF

clone_size: NA
v_call: TRBV6-2/TRBV6-3
j_call: TRBJ2-1
cdr3_aa: CASSPRQGQQAFF

clone_size: NA
v_call: TRBV7-2
j_call: TRBJ1-2
cdr3_aa: CASSTEGQGNDGYTF

clone_size: few
v_call: TRBV6-6
j_call: TRBJ2-7
cdr3_aa: CASSPGTRRHEQYF

clone_size: many
v_call: TRBV6-6
j_call: TRBJ1-2
cdr3_aa: CASSRDSLYGYTF

clone_size: many
v_call: TRBV21-1
j_call: TRBJ2-6
cdr3_aa: CASSKTGGRANVLTF

clone_size: few
v_call: TRBV6-5
j_call: TRBJ1-1
cdr3_aa: CASSYSKATEAFF

clone_size: many
v_call: TRBV20-1
j_call: TRBJ2-7
cdr3_aa: CSATRTPYEQYF

clone_size: NA
v_call: TRBV19
j_call: TRBJ1-5
cdr3_aa: CASSPPAGGFRPQHF

clone_size: NA
v_call: TRBV12-3/TRBV12-4
j_call: TRBJ2-4
cdr3_aa: CASSQRQGLGIQYF

clone_size: few
v_call: TRBV24-1
j_call: TRBJ1-5
cdr3_aa: CATRGGGTGNQPQHF

clone_size: NA
v_call: TRBV4-2
j_call: TRBJ2-5
cdr3_aa: CASSQLEGETQYF

clone_size: few
v_call: TRBV5-6
j_call: TRBJ2-1
cdr3_aa: CARGHTARVDGEQFF

clone_size: NA
v_call: TRBV7-9
j_call: TRBJ1-2
cdr3_aa: CASSRTGQSYGYTF